These 9 T cell receptor beta chains share one sample of origin, sequenced in a study of graft-versus-host responses after intestinal transplantation. Investigators plated around 200,000 CFSE-labeled responder cells together with around 200,000 irradiated stimulator cells labeled with violet dye. The method was immunoSEQ multiplex PCR; TCRdb's version includes in-frame clones alone and lacks a portion of them. The data hold 6,000 to 8,500 clones, with roughly a quarter observed a single time. This specimen was alloreactive CD8+ T cells from a mixed lymphocyte reaction culture, taken before transplantation. The subset: CFSE-low proliferating T cells sorted from roughly 6-day pre-transplant mixed lymphocyte reaction (GvH or HvG direction). The receptors shown here come from a human patient who was an organ donor for intestinal transplantation.

The J gene is TRBJ1-5, the V gene TRBV18; D not resolved. V was cut by 4 bases and J by 7 bases, with 11 bases left in between. This CDR3 region has 13 residues. CDR1 and CDR2 (germline): KGHSH, LQKENI. Here the CDR3 reads CASSLILSQPQHF. The CDR3 bases are TGTGCCAGCTCACTAATTCTTAGCCAGCCCCAGCATTTT.

This clone was picked up a small number of times. V usage is TRBV6-1 and J usage is TRBJ1-1, with D possibly TRBD1 on 5 matching bases. V was trimmed by 6 bases and J by 5 bases, leaving 10 bases between them. The CDR3 extends over 12 amino acids. The V gene's germline CDR1 is MNHNS and CDR2 SASEGT. The CDR3 protein is CASSSGRTEAFF. Written as DNA, the CDR3 is TGTGCCAGCAGCTCGGGACGGACTGAAGCTTTCTTT.

For this clone: A far larger clone is only one base removed, so a read error is likely. This sample also contains other DNA sequences that code for the same CDR3. The chain uses TRBV5-4 and TRBJ2-6, with D possibly called TRBD1 or TRBD2 (5 bases each). The germline CDR1 and CDR2 sequences are SGHNT and YYREEE (reference sequence). CDR3 length equals 18 residues. Trimming shortened V by 4 bases and J by 3 bases, and 20 bases separated the two germline ends. The CDR3 here is CASSQDSTGLGGANVLTF. CDR3 nucleotide sequence: TGTGCCAGCAGCCAAGATTCTACGGGGCTTGGTGGGGCCAACGTCCTGACTTTC.

This clone was seen a handful of times. Other DNA sequences in this specimen translate into the identical CDR3. This rearrangement joins TRBV7-9 to TRBJ1-5; a weak D match, TRBD1 (6 bases). Trimming took 1 base from V and 5 from J, leaving 12 bases between them. Looked up from germline, CDR1 is SEHNR and CDR2 is FQNEAQ (reference sequence). CDR3 length equals 15 residues. Written as DNA, the CDR3 is TGTGCCAGCAGCTTAGAAGGGGGGGGAGATCAGCCCCAGCATTTT. Protein sequence: CASSLEGGGDQPQHF.

The chain is built from TRBV4-1 and TRBJ2-7; 7 bases agree with TRBD2. J lost 1 base, V lost 0 bases, and 3 bases had no gene match. There are 15 residues in the CDR3. Germline V gene lookup returns CDR1 MGHRA and CDR2 YSYEKL. In DNA form, the CDR3 reads TGCGCCAGCAGCCAAGATCTAGCGGCTTCCTACGAGCAGTACTTC. Its protein product is CASSQDLAASYEQYF.

This clone was seen more than once but under ten times. This chain uses TRBV28 with TRBJ2-7; D perhaps matches TRBD2 (6 bases). CDR3 size: 16 residues. With 4 bases removed from V and 3 bases from J, the gap between germline ends came to 19 bases. From germline, CDR1 is MDHEN and CDR2 SYDVKM. CDR3 sequence reads: CASSSRHNPGGYEQYF. CDR3 nucleotides: TGTGCCAGCAGTTCCAGACACAATCCCGGGGGCTACGAGCAGTACTTC.

The chain has TRBV7-3 and TRBJ2-3, with a possible D match to TRBD1 (5 bases). V was shortened by 4 bases and J by 1 base, with 9 bases between the two germline ends. The CDR3 consists of 14 residues. Germline V CDR1 and CDR2: SGHTA, FQGTGA. The CDR3 coding sequence is TGTGCCAGCAGCTCCCTAGGGGGCACAGATACGCAGTATTTT. This sequence encodes CASSSLGGTDTQYF. Drawing the rest from reference TRBV7-3 and TRBJ2-3, the complete variable domain is GAGVSQTPSNKVTEKGKYVELRCDPISGHTALYWYRQSLGQGPEFLIYFQGTGAADDSGLPNDRFFAVRPEGSVSTLKIQRTERGDSAVYLCASSSLGGTDTQYFGPGTRLTVL.

Of note for this clone: This likely stems from a read error, as it lies one base from a far larger clone. The V call is TRBV29-1, the J call TRBJ1-4, with D possibly TRBD1 on 5 matching bases. Germline V gene lookup returns CDR1 SQVTM and CDR2 ANQGSEA. The CDR3 sequence is 15 residues long. The CDR3 loop is CSGELGGATNEKLFF. The CDR3, as DNA: TGCAGCGGTGAATTGGGGGGGGCAACTAATGAAAAACTGTTTTTT.

V usage is TRBV2 and J usage is TRBJ2-5; D is undetermined. This CDR3 contains 10 residues. Trimming left V 4 bases short and J 5 bases short, with 2 bases between. CDR1 is SNHLY, CDR2 FYNNEI, per germline. The CDR3, as DNA: TGTGCCAGCAGTGTTGAGACCCAGTACTTC. It encodes CASSVETQYF. Full variable domain (rest looked up from reference TRBV2 and TRBJ2-5): EPEVTQTPSHQVTQMGQEVILRCVPISNHLYFYWYRQILGQKVEFLVSFYNNEISEKSEIFDDQFSVERPDGSNFTLKIRSTKLEDSAMYFCASSVETQYFGPGTRLLVL.